This TCR beta chain originates from a study of T cells after yellow fever vaccination. This clonotype was detected many times. Trimming removed 1 base from V and 6 bases from J; junction bases left unmatched: 6. The germline CDR1 and CDR2 sequences are SGHRS and YFSETQ. The CDR3 covers 15 residues. From the 5' RACE reads, TCRdb called clonotypes with MiXCR, one entry per CDR3 protein. The data show about 360,000 distinct CDR3 sequences, roughly 6.2% seen once. The TCR originated in a man in his thirties or forties who received the YFV17D yellow fever vaccine. Here the sequenced sample was PBMCs, taken 5 days after the yellow fever booster vaccination. The chain recombines TRBV5-1 with TRBJ2-1; 8 bases agree with TRBD2. Written as DNA, the CDR3 is TGCGCCAGCAGCTTGAGGCCGGGAGGGCGCAATGAGCAGTTCTTC. Protein product: CASSLRPGGRNEQFF.